This T cell receptor beta chain was recorded in a study of T cells in Graves' hyperthyroidism and ophthalmopathy (dated by TCRdb to the late 2010s). Regarding the research as a whole: Peripheral blood samples were taken at initial diagnosis, before any treatment was given. To identify TCR V-J signatures that set the groups apart, the researchers used a discovery cohort of 100 patients, made up of under 45 with Graves' ophthalmopathy and about 60 with stable Graves' hyperthyroidism. Prospective prediction of ophthalmopathy was tested in an independent validation cohort of approximately 19 hyperthyroidism patients and 17 patients who later progressed to ophthalmopathy. The 90 to 100 discovery patients were randomly split 7:3 into training and test sets. In several Graves' hyperthyroidism patients, the study also compared T-cell repertoires from thyroid tissue with T-cell repertoires from blood. After blood sampling, hyperthyroidism patients were treated with methimazole at a starting dose of 30 mg daily, and ophthalmopathy patients were treated with high-dose intravenous methylprednisolone. The paper describes TCR Vbeta CDR3 sequencing of 120 to 150 peripheral blood samples, made up of fewer than 50 ophthalmopathy patients, 70 to 75 hyperthyroidism patients and 17 progressor patients.

This clonotype has a handful of counts. Its cognate antigen has yet to be identified. The record has no base qualities; no much larger clone is one base away. A patient counted as having stable Graves' hyperthyroidism if no progression to ophthalmopathy occurred over 18 months of follow-up. The hyperthyroidism patients were between 18 and 65 years old and newly diagnosed, with a disease duration of less than 2 months. Exclusion was applied to patients with uncontrolled infections, other autoimmune diseases, pregnancy or lactation. Clinical symptoms, serum thyroxine and TRAb, thyroid ultrasound, and orbital computed tomography formed the basis for the diagnoses. Ficoll-Paque density gradient centrifugation was used to isolate PBMCs from about 9 ml of fresh peripheral blood. Trizol reagent was used to extract total RNA, and RNA quality was then checked on an Agilent 2100 Bioanalyzer. General conclusions and limits of the study: No statistical method was used to fix the sample size in advance, and group allocation was not hidden from the investigators. A 13 V-J signature model separated ophthalmopathy from stable hyperthyroidism, with nearly 90% sensitivity and approximately 81% specificity in cross-validation and 80%/75% in testing. During validation, the model predicted progression to ophthalmopathy a median of about 6.3 months ahead of onset, with roughly 65% sensitivity and 72% to 85% specificity. Most expanded thyroid clonotypes (frequency above 0.001) were also found in blood, which suggests that blood repertoires may mirror thyroid immune responses.

From the germline V gene (reference sequence), CDR1 is DFQATT and CDR2 is SNEGSKA. Measured from the cysteine to the phenylalanine, the CDR3 is 16 residues long. Only the CDR3 portion is preserved as DNA: 48 bases, with reading frame beginning at the first base. V trim: 7 bases; J trim: 0 bases; unmatched bases: 8. The TCR beta CDR3 regions were amplified from the RNA transcripts. A first-round RT-PCR of the TCR CDR3 used the HTBI primer set with the Qiagen OneStep RT-PCR kit. Libraries were constructed in a second round of multiplex PCR, after which size selection and purification were performed. The libraries were sequenced on an Illumina HiSeq2000 using paired-end 100 bp reads. In the source study's methods: Raw data were processed with SOAPnuke, discarding reads with adapters, uncalled bases, mean Phred below 15, or no exact constant-primer or identifier match. COPE v1.2.5 was used to merge high-quality paired reads, and clonotypes were defined as unique nucleotide sequences. MiTCR v1.1 was used to align the clonotypes against IMGT TRBV, TRBD and TRBJ reference segments. Only V-J combinations with frequency above 0.0001, covering about 99% of repertoires, were analysed. The TCS score was defined as F50 (clonal expansion) divided by E x V (chaos), with BLOSUM62-based TCRdist calculated between CDR3 peptides within each V-J. Welch's t-statistics and random forest reduced some 510 V-J features to about 12, which were used in a naive Bayes classifier (R e1071). TCRdb handled the public reads itself, with Q25 trimming in fastp and clone calling in MiXCR, and kept productive beta chains. Each record represents a unique CDR3 protein, reported with the most common genes and DNA among its rows. These V and J calls are TCRdb output, not the study's own analysis. In all, the sample holds 300,000 to 400,000 distinct CDR3 sequences, and roughly 23% of those were seen once. About 50% of the sample belongs to the ten largest clones.

The V and J genes are TRBV20-1 and TRBJ2-6; the central 8 bases match TRBD1. The sequenced sample consisted of blood. The TCR originated in a woman aged 50 to 60 with Graves' hyperthyroidism. The CDR3 has the sequence CSVRTGTFSGANVLTF. The base sequence is TGCAGTGTCAGGACAGGGACATTCTCTGGGGCCAACGTCCTGACTTTC.